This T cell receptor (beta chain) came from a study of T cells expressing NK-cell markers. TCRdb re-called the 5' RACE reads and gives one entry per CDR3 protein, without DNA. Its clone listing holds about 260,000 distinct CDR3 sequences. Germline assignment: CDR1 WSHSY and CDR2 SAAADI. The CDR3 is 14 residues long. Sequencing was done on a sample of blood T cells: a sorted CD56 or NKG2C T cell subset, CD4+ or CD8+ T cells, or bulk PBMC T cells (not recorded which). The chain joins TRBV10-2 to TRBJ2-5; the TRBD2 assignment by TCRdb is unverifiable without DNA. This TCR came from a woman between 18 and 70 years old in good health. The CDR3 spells CASHLAGAGETQYF.